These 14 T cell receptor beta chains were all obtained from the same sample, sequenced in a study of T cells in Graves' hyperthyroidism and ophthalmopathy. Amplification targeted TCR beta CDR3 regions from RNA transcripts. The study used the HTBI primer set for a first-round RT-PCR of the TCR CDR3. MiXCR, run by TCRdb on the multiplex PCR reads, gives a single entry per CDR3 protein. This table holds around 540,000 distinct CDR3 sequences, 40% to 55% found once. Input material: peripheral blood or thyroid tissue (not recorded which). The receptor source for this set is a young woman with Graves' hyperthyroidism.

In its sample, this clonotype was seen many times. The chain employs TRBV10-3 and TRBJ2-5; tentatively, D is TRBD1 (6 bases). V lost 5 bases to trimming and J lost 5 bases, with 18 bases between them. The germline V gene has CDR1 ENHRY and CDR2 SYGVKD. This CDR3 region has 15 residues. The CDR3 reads CAISLGTPIFETQYF. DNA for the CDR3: TGTGCCATCAGTCTCGGGACACCGATTTTCGAGACCCAGTACTTC.

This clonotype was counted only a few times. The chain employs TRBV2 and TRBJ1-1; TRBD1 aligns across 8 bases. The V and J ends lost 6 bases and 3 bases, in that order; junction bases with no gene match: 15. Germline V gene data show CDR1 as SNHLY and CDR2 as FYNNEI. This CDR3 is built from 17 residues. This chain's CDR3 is CASSPRGLGLGDTEAFF. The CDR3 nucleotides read TGTGCCAGCAGCCCCAGGGGGCTAGGGCTTGGTGACACTGAAGCTTTCTTT. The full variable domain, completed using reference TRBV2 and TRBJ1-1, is EPEVTQTPSHQVTQMGQEVILRCVPISNHLYFYWYRQILGQKVEFLVSFYNNEISEKSEIFDDQFSVERPDGSNFTLKIRSTKLEDSAMYFCASSPRGLGLGDTEAFFGQGTRLTVV.

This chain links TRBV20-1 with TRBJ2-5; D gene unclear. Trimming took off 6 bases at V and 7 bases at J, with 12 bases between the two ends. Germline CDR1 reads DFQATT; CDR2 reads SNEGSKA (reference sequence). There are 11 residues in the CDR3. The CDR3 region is CSAGRSGTQYF. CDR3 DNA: TGCAGTGCCGGACGGAGTGGGACCCAGTACTTC.

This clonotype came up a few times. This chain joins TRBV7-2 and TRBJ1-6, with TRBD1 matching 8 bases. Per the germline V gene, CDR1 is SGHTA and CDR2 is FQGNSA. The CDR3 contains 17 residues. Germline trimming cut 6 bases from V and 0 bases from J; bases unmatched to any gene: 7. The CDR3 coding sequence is TGTGCCAGCAGTGTACGACAGGGGAGCTCCTATAATTCACCCCTCCACTTT. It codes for CASSVRQGSSYNSPLHF.

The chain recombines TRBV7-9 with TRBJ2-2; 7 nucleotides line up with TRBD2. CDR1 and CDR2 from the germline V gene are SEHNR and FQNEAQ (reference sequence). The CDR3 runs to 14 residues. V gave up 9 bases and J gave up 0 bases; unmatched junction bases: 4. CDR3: CARLGRANTGELFF. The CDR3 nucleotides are TGTGCCAGACTAGGGAGGGCGAACACCGGGGAGCTGTTTTTT.

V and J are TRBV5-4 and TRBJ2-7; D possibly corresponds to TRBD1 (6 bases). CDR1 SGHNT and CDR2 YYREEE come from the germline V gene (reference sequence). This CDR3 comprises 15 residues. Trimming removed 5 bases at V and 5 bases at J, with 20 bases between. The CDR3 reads CASRLVLGARDEQYF. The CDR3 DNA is TGTGCCAGCAGGTTAGTGCTGGGGGCGCGTGACGAGCAGTACTTC.

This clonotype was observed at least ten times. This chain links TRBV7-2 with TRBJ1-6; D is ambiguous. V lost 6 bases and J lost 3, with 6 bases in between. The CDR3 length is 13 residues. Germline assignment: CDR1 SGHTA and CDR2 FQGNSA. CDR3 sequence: CASSRIYNSPLHF. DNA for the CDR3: TGTGCCAGCAGTCGGATCTATAATTCACCCCTCCACTTT.

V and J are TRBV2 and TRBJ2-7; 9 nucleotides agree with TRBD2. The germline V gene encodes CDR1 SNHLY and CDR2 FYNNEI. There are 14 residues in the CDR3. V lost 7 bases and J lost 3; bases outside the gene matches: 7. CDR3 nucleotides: TGTGCCAGCAAGAGGCTAGCGGGGTACTACGAGCAGTACTTC. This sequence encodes CASKRLAGYYEQYF.

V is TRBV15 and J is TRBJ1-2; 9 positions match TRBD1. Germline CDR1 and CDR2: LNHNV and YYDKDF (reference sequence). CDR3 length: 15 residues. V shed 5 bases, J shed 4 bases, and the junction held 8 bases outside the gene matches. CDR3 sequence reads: CATSRGATGGYGYTF. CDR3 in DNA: TGTGCCACCAGCCGAGGTGCGACAGGGGGCTATGGCTACACCTTC.

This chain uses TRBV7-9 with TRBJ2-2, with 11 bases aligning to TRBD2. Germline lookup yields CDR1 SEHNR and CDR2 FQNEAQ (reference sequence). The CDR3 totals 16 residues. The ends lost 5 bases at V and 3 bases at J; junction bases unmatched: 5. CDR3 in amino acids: CASSPPGLADTGELFF. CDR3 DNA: TGTGCCAGCAGCCCCCCGGGACTAGCGGACACCGGGGAGCTGTTTTTT.

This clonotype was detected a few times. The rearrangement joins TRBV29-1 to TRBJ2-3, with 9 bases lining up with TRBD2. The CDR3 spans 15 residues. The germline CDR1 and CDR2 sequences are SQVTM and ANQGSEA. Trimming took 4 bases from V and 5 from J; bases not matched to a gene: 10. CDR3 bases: TGCAGCGTTGTGGGGGTAGCGGGAGATTTAGATACGCAGTATTTT. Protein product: CSVVGVAGDLDTQYF.

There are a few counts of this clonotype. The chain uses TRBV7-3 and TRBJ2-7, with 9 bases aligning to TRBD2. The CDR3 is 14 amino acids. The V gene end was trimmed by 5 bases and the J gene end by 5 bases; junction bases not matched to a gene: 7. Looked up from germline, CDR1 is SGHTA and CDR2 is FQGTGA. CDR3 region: CASSNGLARDEQYF. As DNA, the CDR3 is TGTGCCAGCAGCAACGGACTAGCGCGGGACGAGCAGTACTTC.

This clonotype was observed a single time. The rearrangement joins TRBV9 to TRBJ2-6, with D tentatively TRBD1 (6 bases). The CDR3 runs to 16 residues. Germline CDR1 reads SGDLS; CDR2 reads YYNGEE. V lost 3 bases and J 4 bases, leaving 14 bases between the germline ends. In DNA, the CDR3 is TGTGCCAGCAGCGGCCCTAGGGGGACAGGGGCCAACGTCCTGACTTTC. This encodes CASSGPRGTGANVLTF.

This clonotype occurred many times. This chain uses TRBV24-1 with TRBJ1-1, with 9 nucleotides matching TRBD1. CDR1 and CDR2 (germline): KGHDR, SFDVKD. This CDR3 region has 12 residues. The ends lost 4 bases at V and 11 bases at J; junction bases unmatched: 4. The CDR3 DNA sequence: TGTGCCACCAGTGAGGGGGACAGGGACGCTTTCTTT. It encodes CATSEGDRDAFF.